This T cell receptor beta chain was captured in a study of blood T cell repertoires in COVID-19. Study-wide context: Collection of acute and convalescent COVID-19 samples took place in the United States, Italy and Spain. PBMCs, B-cell-depleted T cells, or T cells were the source of the cDNA or gDNA that made up the material.

CDR3 length: 15 amino acids. J lost 3 bases, V lost 6 bases, and 6 bases had no gene match. Per the germline V gene, CDR1 is MNHEY and CDR2 is SVGAGI. How the authors handled the data: Using reference gene primer amplification, nucleated cell counts were estimated. TCRdb's table, derived via immunoSEQ multiplex PCR, lists solely in-frame clones and lacks some. From that table come the V and J calls and clone size; the DNA was used to work out D and trimming. This table holds 130,000 to 150,000 clones, roughly 82% found once. This clone showed up just once. This chain uses TRBV6-5 with TRBJ1-5, with 9 bases lining up with TRBD1. This clonotype was sampled from a man aged 55-75 years with active or convalescent COVID-19. Sequencing was carried out using peripheral blood. CDR3 nucleotide sequence: TGTGCCAGCAGATGGGACAGGGTGAACAATCAGCCCCAGCATTTT. Its protein product is CASRWDRVNNQPQHF.